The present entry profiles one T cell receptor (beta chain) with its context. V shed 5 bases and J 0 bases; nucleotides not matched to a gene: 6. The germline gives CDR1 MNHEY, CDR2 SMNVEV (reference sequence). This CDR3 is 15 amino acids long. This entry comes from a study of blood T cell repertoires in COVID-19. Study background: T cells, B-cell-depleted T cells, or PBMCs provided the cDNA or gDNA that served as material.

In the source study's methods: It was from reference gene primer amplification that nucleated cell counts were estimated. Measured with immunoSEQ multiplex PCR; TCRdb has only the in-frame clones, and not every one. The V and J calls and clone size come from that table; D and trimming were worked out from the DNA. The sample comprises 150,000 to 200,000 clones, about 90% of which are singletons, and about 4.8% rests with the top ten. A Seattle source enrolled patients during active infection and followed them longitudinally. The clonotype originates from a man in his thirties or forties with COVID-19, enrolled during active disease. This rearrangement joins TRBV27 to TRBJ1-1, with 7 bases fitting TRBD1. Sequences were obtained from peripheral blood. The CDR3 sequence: CASSPRTGMNTEAFF. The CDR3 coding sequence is TGTGCCAGCAGTCCCCGGACAGGAATGAACACTGAAGCTTTCTTT.